This T cell receptor beta chain comes out of a study of CD8+CD57+ T cells in acquired aplastic anemia. Study details: Across the sorted CD4+ and CD8+ cells, DNA amounts averaged 3.2 ug. Study-level results: The study identified roughly 29 CD8+ CDR3 sequences shared by patients and controls.

Germline-derived CDR1 and CDR2 are SGHRS and YFSETQ. The trim removed 0 bases at V and 2 bases at J, leaving 3 bases unmatched. The CDR3 consists of 16 residues. Patients included in sequencing had previously demonstrated CD8+CD57+ cell expansion by flow cytometry. Each patient had severe acquired aplastic anemia. Each patient gave a blood sample that was collected before any therapy had been received. Regarding this clonotype: The antigen is unknown.

TCR beta VDJ and CDR3 were profiled, and genomic DNA was the template. TCRdb passed the reads through MiXCR, listing each CDR3 protein once. The sample lists 150,000 to 200,000 distinct CDR3 sequences; roughly 48% were seen once. What was sequenced was sorted CD4+, CD8+, or CD8+CD57+ T cells (not recorded which) from PBMCs. The chain has TRBV5-1 and TRBJ2-3; TRBD1 matches at 10 bases. The TCR sequence derives from a human donor with aplastic anemia. The chain's CDR3 is CASSLGDRGNTDTQYF. Written as DNA, the CDR3 is TGCGCCAGCAGCTTGGGGGACAGGGGAAACACAGATACGCAGTATTTT.